One and the same sample provided the 20 T cell receptor beta chains below, sequenced in a study of T cells in Graves' hyperthyroidism and ophthalmopathy. TCR beta CDR3 regions were amplified from RNA transcripts. The HTBI primer set drove a first-round RT-PCR of the TCR CDR3. A single record per CDR3 protein comes from TCRdb applying MiXCR to the multiplex PCR reads. The sample records some 560,000 distinct CDR3 sequences, 12% to 15% being singletons. Sequencing input: blood. The receptors stem from a woman between 40 and 55 years old with Graves' hyperthyroidism.

This chain joins TRBV9 and TRBJ2-5, with D hard to call. The ends were cut back, 4 bases at V and 2 bases at J, with 9 bases in the middle. Germline values: CDR1 SGDLS, CDR2 YYNGEE. The CDR3 consists of 13 residues. CDR3 amino acids: CASSIDPQETQYF. CDR3 bases: TGTGCCAGCAGCATAGACCCTCAAGAGACCCAGTACTTC.

The chain carries TRBV28 and TRBJ1-5, with D uncertain. CDR3 length: 14 amino acids. V lost 6 bases and J 0 bases, leaving 9 bases between the germline ends. CDR1 MDHEN and CDR2 SYDVKM come from the germline V gene. CDR3 nucleotides: TGTGCCAGCAGGGGCGGGTTTAGCAATCAGCCCCAGCATTTT. It yields the protein CASRGGFSNQPQHF.

This clonotype has at least ten counts. This sequence joins TRBV11-1 and TRBJ2-1; TRBD2 matches 7 bases. With 3 bases clipped from V and 8 bases from J, the junction kept 10 bases outside the gene matches. Germline lookup yields CDR1 SGHAT and CDR2 FQDESV (reference sequence). This CDR3 is built from 15 residues. The CDR3 nucleotides read TGTGCCAGCAGCTTCGTAGGCGGGAGAATGGATGAGCAGTTCTTC. Its translation is CASSFVGGRMDEQFF. Complete variable domain (other parts from reference TRBV11-1 and TRBJ2-1): EAEVAQSPRYKITEKSQAVAFWCDPISGHATLYWYRQILGQGPELLVQFQDESVVDDSQLPKDRFSAERLKGVDSTLKIQPAELGDSAMYLCASSFVGGRMDEQFFGPGTRLTVL.

A word on this clonotype: The final CDR3 position lacks the conserved phenylalanine or tryptophan, pointing to a likely read error. This chain uses TRBV10-3 with TRBJ2-7; 16 positions match TRBD2. The CDR3 extends over 17 amino acids. Germline V gene lookup returns CDR1 ENHRY and CDR2 SYGVKD. The CDR3 bases are TGTGCCAGCAGTGAAATGGGACTAGCGGGAGGGCCGGGGGAGCAGTACCTC. Translation: CASSEMGLAGGPGEQYL.

The chain links TRBV10-3 to TRBJ2-3; 15 bases are shared with TRBD2. The ends lost 4 bases at V and 3 bases at J; junction bases unmatched: 5. The CDR3 has 17 residues. From germline, CDR1 is ENHRY and CDR2 SYGVKD. CDR3: CAISGTSGRDVTDTQYF. DNA of the CDR3: TGTGCCATCAGTGGGACTAGCGGGAGGGATGTGACAGATACGCAGTATTTT.

This clonotype was seen a few times. V and J are TRBV28 and TRBJ2-3, with D uncertain. The germline CDR1 and CDR2 sequences are MDHEN and SYDVKM. CDR3 length equals 14 residues. The V gene lost 4 bases and the J gene lost 7 bases, with 15 bases spanning the gap. This CDR3 reads CASSSRTPANTQYF. DNA of the CDR3: TGTGCCAGCAGTTCACGGACCCCGGCGAATACGCAGTATTTT.

J is TRBJ2-3 and V is TRBV13; the D gene is possibly TRBD1 (8 bases). Germline-derived CDR1 and CDR2 are PRHDT and FYEKMQ (reference sequence). V was shortened by 5 bases and J by 4 bases, with 16 bases between the two germline ends. This CDR3 is built from 15 residues. The CDR3 region is CASSLRQGRADTQYF. The CDR3 DNA follows: TGTGCCAGCAGCCTACGACAGGGGAGGGCAGATACGCAGTATTTT.

This clonotype turned up a few times. The chain uses TRBV6-5 and TRBJ2-5; 8 bases fit TRBD1. The CDR3 spans 14 residues. Germline V gene lookup returns CDR1 MNHEY and CDR2 SVGAGI. J gave up 5 bases and V 0 bases, and 2 bases lay outside the gene matches. The DNA of the CDR3 is TGTGCCAGCAGTTACTCGAACAGGGGGGAGACCCAGTACTTC. Its translation is CASSYSNRGETQYF.

The chain carries TRBV20-1 and TRBJ2-5, with TRBD1 as a possible D gene (5 bases). Trimming pared 0 bases from V and 9 bases from J, leaving 11 bases between. The CDR3 contains 12 residues. Germline CDR1 reads DFQATT; CDR2 reads SNEGSKA (reference sequence). CDR3 nucleotides: TGCAGTGCTAGAGAGGGGCCTGGGTCCCAGTACTTC. Translation: CSAREGPGSQYF.

This clonotype showed up just a few times. This chain uses TRBV28 with TRBJ2-2, with TRBD1 matching 7 bases. The CDR3 runs 15 residues. V dropped 7 bases and J dropped 0; count of bases not matched to a gene: 5. The germline gives CDR1 MDHEN, CDR2 SYDVKM. The CDR3 nucleotides are TGTGCCAGCACCTTCCAGGGGGCGAACACCGGGGAGCTGTTTTTT. Protein product: CASTFQGANTGELFF.

In this sample, this clonotype turned up a few times. The rearrangement links TRBV11-2 to TRBJ2-7; 9 positions match TRBD2. This CDR3 has 15 residues. Per the germline V gene, CDR1 is SGHAT and CDR2 is FQNNGV. V was pared by 6 bases and J by 4 bases, with 10 bases of the junction left unmatched. The CDR3 protein is CASRTRGTSSYEQYF. DNA of the CDR3: TGTGCCAGCAGAACTAGGGGGACTAGCTCTTACGAGCAGTACTTC.

Many counts were recorded for this clonotype. The chain joins TRBV20-1 to TRBJ1-1; no reliable D call. The CDR3 is 14 amino acids. The germline V and J ends were trimmed by 3 bases and 0 bases, with 11 bases remaining between them. Germline V lookup: CDR1 DFQATT, CDR2 SNEGSKA (reference sequence). The CDR3 spells CSASQTSLNTEAFF. DNA of the CDR3: TGCAGTGCTAGCCAGACTTCTTTGAACACTGAAGCTTTCTTT.

This clonotype was counted many times. This sequence joins TRBV20-1 and TRBJ1-1; tentatively, D is TRBD1 (5 bases). Deletions cut 0 bases from V and 2 bases from J, with 16 bases between. The CDR3 totals 16 residues. Germline CDR1 reads DFQATT; CDR2 reads SNEGSKA (reference sequence). The CDR3 here is CSARDFYRQTNTEAFF. CDR3 coding DNA: TGCAGTGCTAGAGATTTTTATAGACAGACAAACACTGAAGCTTTCTTT.

Ten or more counts support this clonotype. The J gene is TRBJ1-1, the V gene TRBV3-1; the D is unclear. The CDR3 loop spans 15 amino acids. The V gene lost 3 bases and the J gene lost 2 bases, with 13 bases spanning the gap. Germline V gene data show CDR1 as LGHDT and CDR2 as YNNKEL (reference sequence). For the CDR3, the DNA is TGTGCCAGCAGCCATTCCGGGGTGCCTAACACTGAAGCTTTCTTT. It yields the protein CASSHSGVPNTEAFF.

Ten or more counts support this clonotype. The chain recombines TRBV12-3 or TRBV12-4 with TRBJ2-6; D ambiguous. This CDR3 spans 15 amino acids. Trimming took off 7 bases at V and 2 bases at J, with 12 bases between the two ends. CDR3 region: CASTTFPPGANVLTF. CDR3 coding DNA: TGTGCCAGCACCACCTTTCCCCCTGGGGCCAACGTCCTGACTTTC.

This clonotype was counted many times. The chain links TRBV30 to TRBJ2-1, with a possible D match to TRBD2 (6 bases). V was clipped by 3 bases and J by 10 bases, with 16 bases between them. CDR3 length equals 13 residues. Looked up from germline, CDR1 is GTSNPN and CDR2 is SVGIG (reference sequence). CDR3 amino acids: CAWSGVGGIEQFF. CDR3 bases: TGTGCCTGGAGCGGCGTCGGCGGGATCGAGCAGTTCTTC.

This chain uses TRBV20-1 with TRBJ1-2; no definite D call. Between the trimmed V and J ends, which lost 3 bases and 5 bases, there was a span of 22 bases. In germline, CDR1 is DFQATT, CDR2 SNEGSKA (reference sequence). The CDR3 is 16 residues long. The CDR3 here is CSASPPERIVGYGYTF. The CDR3 DNA sequence: TGCAGTGCTAGTCCTCCGGAGCGGATCGTGGGATATGGCTACACCTTC.

This clonotype turned up a few times. The CDR3 coding sequence is TGTGCCACCAGCAGAGATCGACCGGGACTAGAAGGGACCCAGTACTTC. Protein: CATSRDRPGLEGTQYF. The J gene is TRBJ2-5, the V gene TRBV15; 8 nucleotides align to TRBD2. The ends lost 0 bases at V and 7 bases at J; junction bases unmatched: 10. Germline loops: CDR1 LNHNV, CDR2 YYDKDF (reference sequence). This CDR3 has 16 amino acids.

The chain carries TRBV28 and TRBJ1-4; D not resolved. In germline, CDR1 is MDHEN, CDR2 SYDVKM. There are 12 residues in the CDR3. V lost 6 bases and J lost 11, with 13 bases in between. CDR3 sequence (DNA): TGTGCCAGCAGCCAACCCCACGGGAAACTGTTTTTT. Encoded protein: CASSQPHGKLFF.

This clonotype turned up a few times. A read error may produce the germline difference seen at one junction end. The chain is built from TRBV7-7 and TRBJ2-1; 10 positions agree with TRBD2. Germline loops: CDR1 SSHAT, CDR2 FNYEAQ (reference sequence). There are 15 residues in the CDR3. This CDR3 is CASSLLAGAFNEQFF. For the CDR3, the DNA is TGTGCTAGCAGCTTGCTAGCGGGAGCTTTCAATGAGCAGTTCTTC.